Listed below are T cell receptor beta chains from one sample, sequenced in a study of blood T cell repertoires in COVID-19. Sequencing used immunoSEQ multiplex PCR; TCRdb keeps in-frame clones, though not all of them. The sample has a few hundred thousand clones, more than 75% seen once. The specimen sequenced was peripheral blood. The receptors come from a woman in her twenties or thirties who had recovered from COVID-19. Both conserved end residues are trimmed from each CDR3. Each record gives: CDR3 protein, V gene, D gene. D genes are given only for firm matches.

CDR3: ASSKQGWTEPQH
V: TRBV7-9
D: TRBD1

CDR3: ASSPEDRYYGYT
V: TRBV6-2/TRBV6-3
D: TRBD1

CDR3: ASSWRYVYGYT
V: TRBV12-3/TRBV12-4
D: NA

CDR3: ASSAPGQGARGYGYT
V: TRBV4-1
D: TRBD1

CDR3: AGSGGPYGYT
V: TRBV30
D: NA

CDR3: ASLQGPITNYGYT
V: TRBV7-2
D: NA

CDR3: ASLGTANTGELF
V: TRBV2
D: TRBD1

CDR3: ASSEDRVSEQF
V: TRBV2
D: TRBD1

CDR3: ASSQDSSVDTQY
V: TRBV5-5
D: NA

CDR3: ASSFTDTQY
V: TRBV12-3/TRBV12-4
D: NA

CDR3: ASTEGVGTEKLF
V: TRBV19
D: NA

CDR3: ASRKRDSFSYEQY
V: TRBV27
D: TRBD1

CDR3: ASSLDPNRVSGNTIY
V: TRBV5-4
D: NA

CDR3: ASSGTQGRLGAF
V: TRBV19
D: NA

CDR3: ASRRGGMNTEAF
V: TRBV25-1
D: NA

CDR3: ASSYRGDTQY
V: TRBV6-5
D: NA

CDR3: ATSRDKRTGRDEQF
V: TRBV15
D: TRBD1

CDR3: ASRPNGKATDTQY
V: TRBV27
D: NA

CDR3: AWSAGQGANEQF
V: TRBV30
D: NA

CDR3: ASSLIAGGIYEQF
V: TRBV5-5
D: TRBD2

CDR3: ASCRDTDTQY
V: TRBV2
D: NA

CDR3: ASSERSRTGVGYT
V: TRBV6-1
D: TRBD1

CDR3: ASSQYSYEQY
V: TRBV2
D: NA

CDR3: ASSSGWGGGEDTQY
V: TRBV27
D: TRBD2

CDR3: ASTGQRTGNTIY
V: TRBV5-5
D: NA

CDR3: ASSPQRGLRGTDTQY
V: TRBV4-1
D: TRBD2

CDR3: ASSLSTGLNTEAF
V: TRBV27
D: NA

CDR3: ASSDYRNNQPQH
V: TRBV19
D: NA

CDR3: ASSQAQGASGNTIY
V: TRBV4-2
D: TRBD1